This TCR beta chain was sequenced during a study of cytomegalovirus exposure and HLA in healthy donors. Study-level findings and limits: Most CMV-associated TCR beta chains were later found to appear HLA-restricted. It is likely that the observed cluster of highly shared sequence variants was a sequencing artifact. TCR beta V segments were, for the most part, productive about 87% or about 30% of the time in an earlier analysis.

There are 17 residues in the CDR3. V was pared by 1 base and J by 5 bases, with 20 bases between. CDR1 is SGHTA and CDR2 is FQGNSA in the germline V gene. Healthy donors of bone marrow made up the group. With regard to this clone: Its antigen is currently unknown.

The PCR was carried out with 60 Vbeta primers and 13 Jbeta primers. Data came from immunoSEQ multiplex PCR; TCRdb stores just in-frame clones and leaves some out. The table lists more than 150,000 clones, over 65% of them singletons. This sequence originates from a man aged 18 to 29 in good health and CMV-seronegative. The specimen was PBMCs. V gene TRBV7-2 combines with J gene TRBJ1-2, with D maybe TRBD1 (6 bases). The chain's CDR3 is CASSLENRAGARYGYTF. Written as DNA, the CDR3 is TGTGCCAGCAGCTTAGAGAACAGGGCGGGGGCGCGGTATGGCTACACCTTC.